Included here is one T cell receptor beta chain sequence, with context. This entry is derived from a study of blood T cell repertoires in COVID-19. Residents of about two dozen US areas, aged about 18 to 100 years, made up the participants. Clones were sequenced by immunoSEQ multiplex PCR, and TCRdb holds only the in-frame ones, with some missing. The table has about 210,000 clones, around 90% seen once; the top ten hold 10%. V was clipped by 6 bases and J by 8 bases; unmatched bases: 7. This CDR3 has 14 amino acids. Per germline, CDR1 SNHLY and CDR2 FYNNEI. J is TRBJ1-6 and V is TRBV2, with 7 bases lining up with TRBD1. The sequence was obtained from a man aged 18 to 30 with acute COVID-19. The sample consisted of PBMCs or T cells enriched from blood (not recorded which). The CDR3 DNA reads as TGTGCCAGCAGCCGAGGGGGCGGAGATTCACCCCTCCACTTT. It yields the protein CASSRGGGDSPLHF.